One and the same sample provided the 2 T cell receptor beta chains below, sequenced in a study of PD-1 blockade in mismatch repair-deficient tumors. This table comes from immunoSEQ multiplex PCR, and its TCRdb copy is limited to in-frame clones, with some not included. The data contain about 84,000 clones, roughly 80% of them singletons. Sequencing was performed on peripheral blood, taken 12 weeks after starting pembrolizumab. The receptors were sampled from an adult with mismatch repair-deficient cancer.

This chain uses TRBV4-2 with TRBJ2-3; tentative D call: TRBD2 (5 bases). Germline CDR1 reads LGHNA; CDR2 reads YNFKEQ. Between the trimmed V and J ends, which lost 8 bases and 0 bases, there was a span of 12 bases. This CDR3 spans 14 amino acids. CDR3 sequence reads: CASGRTASTDTQYF. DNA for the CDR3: TGTGCCAGCGGGAGAACAGCAAGCACAGATACGCAGTATTTT.

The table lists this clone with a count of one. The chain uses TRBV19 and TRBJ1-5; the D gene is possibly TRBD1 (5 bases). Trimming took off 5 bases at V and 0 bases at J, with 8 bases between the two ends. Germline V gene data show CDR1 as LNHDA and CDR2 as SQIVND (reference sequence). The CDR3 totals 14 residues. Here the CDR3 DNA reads TGTGCCAGTAGTGGGACGTATAGCAATCAGCCCCAGCATTTT. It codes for CASSGTYSNQPQHF.